Reported below is one T cell receptor (beta chain). Its cognate antigen is unknown. TCRdb keeps only in-frame clones here, not all; method: immunoSEQ multiplex PCR. The data hold 250,000 to 400,000 clones, with roughly 87% observed a single time. This sample stems from a study of cytomegalovirus exposure and HLA in healthy donors. This CDR3 comprises 15 residues. Looked up from germline, CDR1 is MNHEY and CDR2 is SVGAGI. The J segment lost 4 bases and the V segment lost 5 bases, leaving 10 bases of the junction unmatched. Regarding the study as a whole: The study put some 150 TCR beta chains on its list as cytomegalovirus-associated.

The sequencing input was PBMCs. J is TRBJ2-5 and V is TRBV6-5, with 7 bases that match TRBD1. The sequence derives from a man aged 25-45 years in good health and CMV-seronegative. As DNA, the CDR3 is TGTGCCAGCAGTACGACGACAGGGCGGAGAGAGACCCAGTACTTC. Translation: CASSTTTGRRETQYF.